The 30 T cell receptor beta chains below all came from one sample that was sequenced in a study of spatial heterogeneity in lung cancer. General study points: Tumor mutation counts were tracked by expanded intratumoral alpha and beta TCR counts.

Indicated time point: sample taken at primary tumor resection. These receptors' antigens are unknown. TCRdb analysed the 5' RACE reads with MiXCR anew, one entry per CDR3 protein. Among almost 7,500 distinct CDR3 sequences listed, 14% were seen once. Material: lung tumor tissue, obtained at surgery. The receptors originated from a female donor with early-stage non-small cell lung cancer.

This clonotype qualifies as medium-sized. The library was designed around alpha chains, so this beta chain is a stray read whose abundance carries little weight. V is TRBV7-6 and J is TRBJ2-5; 10 bases agree with TRBD2. V gave up 5 bases and J gave up 2 bases; unmatched junction bases: 8. There are 16 residues in the CDR3. From germline, CDR1 is SGHVS and CDR2 FNYEAQ. The DNA for the CDR3 is TGTGCCAGCAGCCCAAGGACTAGCGGTGAACAAGAGACCCAGTACTTC. Translating gives CASSPRTSGEQETQYF. Filled out from reference TRBV7-6 and TRBJ2-5, the complete variable domain reads GAGVSQSPRYKVTKRGQDVALRCDPISGHVSLYWYRQALGQGPEFLTYFNYEAQQDKSGLPNDRFSAERPEGSISTLTIQRTEQRDSAMYRCASSPRTSGEQETQYFGPGTRLLVL.

On this clonotype: This beta chain is a stray read from a library made for alpha chains; its abundance is not meaningful. The chain couples TRBV9 to TRBJ2-7, with TRBD2 matching 8 bases. There are 14 residues in the CDR3. Germline V gene sequence: CDR1 SGDLS, CDR2 YYNGEE. V was pared by 0 bases and J by 7 bases, with 6 bases of the junction left unmatched. Written as DNA, the CDR3 is TGTGCCAGCAGCGTAGCGGGAGGGCCCGATGAGCAGTACTTC. Its translation: CASSVAGGPDEQYF.

This clonotype is termed medium-sized. Within a library made for alpha chains, this beta chain is off target, and its count is uninformative. The chain couples TRBV9 to TRBJ2-5; 9 bases fit TRBD2. The V and J ends lost 0 bases and 0 bases, in that order; junction bases with no gene match: 0. CDR1 is SGDLS and CDR2 is YYNGEE in the germline V gene. The CDR3 extends over 15 amino acids. CDR3 sequence (DNA): TGTGCCAGCAGCGTAGTAGCGGGGGACCAAGAGACCCAGTACTTC. Its translation: CASSVVAGDQETQYF.

By sample fraction, this clonotype is medium-sized. A library made for alpha chains picked up this beta chain off target, so its size means little. The genes are TRBV5-1 and TRBJ1-2; no clear D gene. Germline loops: CDR1 SGHRS, CDR2 YFSETQ. There are 14 residues in the CDR3. V shed 4 bases and J shed 0 bases, with 10 bases lying between them. CDR3 region: CASSMGSSNYGYTF. Here the CDR3 DNA reads TGCGCCAGCAGCATGGGTTCTTCTAACTATGGCTACACCTTC.

This clonotype is labeled as medium-sized. Being off target in a library aimed at alpha chains, this beta chain has a size of little meaning. The V and J genes are TRBV12-3 or TRBV12-4 and TRBJ2-7; 8 positions match TRBD1. After removal of 5 bases from V and 1 base from J, the junction contained 4 bases not matched to a gene. The CDR3 is 14 residues long. The CDR3 region has the DNA TGTGCCAGCAGTAAAGGACAGGGTTCCTACGAGCAGTACTTC. Translating it yields CASSKGQGSYEQYF.

This clonotype is labeled as medium-sized. The library was prepared for alpha chains; this beta chain is a stray read, so its frequency means little. The chain joins TRBV11-3 to TRBJ2-2; D is unresolved. In germline, CDR1 is SGHNT, CDR2 YENEEA. This CDR3 comprises 13 residues. The V gene lost 3 bases and the J gene lost 6 bases, with 8 bases spanning the gap. CDR3 in DNA: TGTGCCAGCAGCTTGGCCGTGGCCGGGGAGCTGTTTTTT. It yields the protein CASSLAVAGELFF. The full variable domain, completed using reference TRBV11-3 and TRBJ2-2, is EAGVVQSPRYKIIEKKQPVAFWCNPISGHNTLYWYLQNLGQGPELLIRYENEEAVDDSQLPKDRFSAERLKGVDSTLKIQPAELGDSAVYLCASSLAVAGELFFGEGSRLTVL.

By its share, this clonotype is medium-sized. This beta chain represents an off-target read in a library built for alpha chains; its size is of limited meaning. The chain employs TRBV6-2 or TRBV6-3 and TRBJ2-7; D not certain. The CDR3 contains 12 residues. Germline CDR1 MNHEY, CDR2 SVGEGT. Trimming removed 1 base from V and 7 bases from J, with 8 bases in between. In DNA, the CDR3 is TGTGCCAGCAGTTACTACGCTTGGGAGCAGTACTTC. Translating it yields CASSYYAWEQYF.

By sample share, this clonotype is medium-sized. As an off-target read in a library built for alpha chains, this beta chain has a frequency of little significance. V usage is TRBV6-5 and J usage is TRBJ2-7; 10 nucleotides agree with TRBD2. Germline assignment: CDR1 MNHEY and CDR2 SVGAGI. After removal of 0 bases from V and 0 bases from J, the junction contained 2 bases not matched to a gene. This CDR3 region has 16 residues. DNA for the CDR3: TGTGCCAGCAGTTACTCTGCTAGCGGGAGCTCCTACGAGCAGTACTTC. This gives the protein CASSYSASGSSYEQYF.

This clonotype ranks as medium-sized. Found in a library prepared for alpha chains, this beta chain is an off-target read, and its abundance has little meaning. The rearrangement joins TRBV4-3 to TRBJ2-1; D unresolved. Trimming stripped 0 bases from V and 4 bases from J, with 16 bases between. This CDR3 comprises 17 residues. Germline V CDR1 and CDR2: LGHNA, YSLEER. The CDR3 loop reads CASSQEASGPTYNEQFF. For the CDR3, the DNA is TGCGCCAGCAGCCAAGAAGCATCCGGACCGACATACAATGAGCAGTTCTTC.

This clonotype was seen repeatedly, ten times or more. The library was built for alpha chains, so this beta chain is an off-target read and its size means little. This chain joins TRBV6-4 and TRBJ2-1; no firm D call. This CDR3 contains 17 residues. The V gene's germline CDR1 is MRHNA and CDR2 SNTAGT. Trimming left V 4 bases short and J 1 base short, with 17 bases between. The CDR3 loop is CASSGPSRDGSYNEQFF. DNA of the CDR3: TGTGCCAGCAGTGGCCCAAGTAGGGATGGGTCCTACAATGAGCAGTTCTTC.

This clonotype is categorized as medium-sized. Being off target in a library aimed at alpha chains, this beta chain has a size of little meaning. The chain joins TRBV3-1 to TRBJ1-1, with unresolved D. The CDR3 extends over 13 amino acids. Germline CDR1 LGHDT, CDR2 YNNKEL (reference sequence). V lost 6 bases, J lost 0 bases, and 8 bases lay in between. The DNA for the CDR3 is TGTGCCAGCAGTGTGATTGTGAACACTGAAGCTTTCTTT. Protein sequence: CASSVIVNTEAFF.

This clonotype was picked up many times. Since the library was made to target alpha chains, this beta chain is a stray read and its abundance is not meaningful. This chain uses TRBV14 with TRBJ2-7, with 7 bases fitting TRBD2. CDR3 length: 15 amino acids. The germline V gene encodes CDR1 SGHDN and CDR2 FVKESK. Trimming took 4 bases from V and 0 from J; bases not matched to a gene: 6. CDR3 loop: CASSPLRGDSYEQYF. The CDR3 bases are TGTGCCAGCAGCCCCCTTCGGGGGGACTCCTACGAGCAGTACTTC.

This clonotype is large within its sample. A library made for alpha chains picked up this beta chain off target, so its size means little. The J gene is TRBJ1-6, the V gene TRBV12-3 or TRBV12-4, with D possibly matching TRBD1 (5 bases). CDR3 length equals 14 residues. With 3 bases removed from V and 7 bases from J, the gap between germline ends came to 10 bases. CDR3 in amino acids: CASSLRGENSPLHF. Here the CDR3 DNA reads TGTGCCAGCAGTTTGAGAGGGGAAAATTCACCCCTCCACTTT.

For this clonotype: A library prepared for alpha chains yielded this beta chain as an off-target read; its size is of little meaning. V is TRBV12-3 or TRBV12-4 and J is TRBJ1-1, with TRBD1 as a possible D gene (5 bases). CDR3 length: 14 residues. Between the trimmed V and J ends, which lost 8 bases and 1 base, there was a span of 14 bases. CDR3 nucleotides: TGTGCCAGCTGGTCGTCAGGACAGAACACTGAAGCTTTCTTT. Translating gives CASWSSGQNTEAFF.

This clonotype showed up many times. Found in a library prepared for alpha chains, this beta chain is an off-target read, and its abundance has little meaning. V usage is TRBV18 and J usage is TRBJ1-3, with D perhaps TRBD1 (5 bases). The CDR3 runs 14 residues. Germline V lookup: CDR1 KGHSH, CDR2 LQKENI. V was cut by 6 bases and J by 5 bases, with 14 bases left in between. The CDR3 nucleotides are TGTGCCAGCTCGCCTCAGGGCGGAAGAAACACCATATATTTT. Its translation is CASSPQGGRNTIYF.

This clonotype was picked up a small number of times. Little can be read into the size of this beta chain, an off-target read in a library designed for alpha chains. The rearrangement links TRBV7-9 to TRBJ1-6, with 7 bases identical to TRBD1. The length of the CDR3 is 14 residues. Germline lookup yields CDR1 SEHNR and CDR2 FQNEAQ (reference sequence). Unmatched junction bases numbered 0, after V lost 3 bases and J lost 4 bases. The CDR3 reads CASSLTGYNSPLHF. Written as DNA, the CDR3 is TGTGCCAGCAGCTTGACAGGGTATAATTCACCCCTCCACTTT.

This clonotype was observed many times. Because the library targeted alpha chains, this beta chain is an off-target read whose size means little. The V call is TRBV29-1, the J call TRBJ1-2, with D possibly being TRBD1 (6 bases). From germline, CDR1 is SQVTM and CDR2 ANQGSEA. Trimming took 2 bases from V and 6 from J, leaving 10 bases between them. This CDR3 spans 12 amino acids. CDR3 nucleotides: TGCAGCGTTGAAAGAACAGGGCATGGCTACACCTTC. Translation gives CSVERTGHGYTF. The entire variable domain, with the rest obtained from reference TRBV29-1 and TRBJ1-2, is as follows: SAVISQKPSRDICQRGTSLTIQCQVDSQVTMMFWYRQQPGQSLTLIATANQGSEATYESGFVIDKFPISRPNLTFSTLTVSNMSPEDSSIYLCSVERTGHGYTFGSGTRLTVV.

Many counts were recorded for this clonotype. Since it is a stray read in a library aimed at alpha chains, this beta chain has a size that is not meaningful. The V and J genes are TRBV11-2 and TRBJ1-6; D call uncertain. Per the germline V gene, CDR1 is SGHAT and CDR2 is FQNNGV. V shed 3 bases and J shed 0 bases, with 3 bases lying between them. This CDR3 is 14 amino acids long. The CDR3 DNA sequence: TGTGCCAGCAGCTTGGGCTCCTATAATTCACCCCTCCACTTT. It codes for CASSLGSYNSPLHF.

This clonotype was recorded many times. Being off target in a library aimed at alpha chains, this beta chain has a size of little meaning. The rearrangement links TRBV7-2 to TRBJ2-6, with 7 bases fitting TRBD2. This CDR3 spans 16 amino acids. With V trimmed by 5 bases and J by 0 bases, 4 bases remained unmatched. Germline lookup yields CDR1 SGHTA and CDR2 FQGNSA. The CDR3 reads CASSQRGTSGANVLTF. For the CDR3, the DNA is TGTGCCAGCAGCCAGCGGGGTACCTCTGGGGCCAACGTCCTGACTTTC.

This clonotype was observed at least ten times. This beta chain represents an off-target read in a library built for alpha chains; its size is of limited meaning. The chain links TRBV7-6 to TRBJ2-1, with a weak D call TRBD1 (6 bases). Germline assignment: CDR1 SGHVS and CDR2 FNYEAQ. The CDR3 spans 15 residues. V lost 3 bases, J lost 4 bases, and 13 bases lay in between. The CDR3 DNA reads TGTGCCAGCAGCTTTGTGGGGCAGGGGTACAATGAGCAGTTCTTC. As protein: CASSFVGQGYNEQFF. The entire variable domain, with the rest obtained from reference TRBV7-6 and TRBJ2-1, is as follows: GAGVSQSPRYKVTKRGQDVALRCDPISGHVSLYWYRQALGQGPEFLTYFNYEAQQDKSGLPNDRFSAERPEGSISTLTIQRTEQRDSAMYRCASSFVGQGYNEQFFGPGTRLTVL.

This clonotype was recorded a few times. This beta chain is an unintended read in a library built for alpha chains; its size means little. The chain carries TRBV28 and TRBJ1-5, with D maybe TRBD1 (5 bases). Trimming pared 8 bases from V and 11 bases from J, leaving 13 bases between. The CDR3 has 11 amino acids. Germline CDR1 reads MDHEN; CDR2 reads SYDVKM. The CDR3 loop reads CASEAGRAQHF. The CDR3 nucleotides are TGTGCCAGCGAGGCAGGGCGGGCCCAGCATTTT.

This clonotype has ten or more counts. For a library built for alpha chains, this beta chain is a stray read; little rests on its size. V usage is TRBV12-3 or TRBV12-4 and J usage is TRBJ1-5; D is undetermined. The CDR3 totals 13 residues. With 2 bases removed from V and 7 bases from J, the gap between germline ends came to 9 bases. CDR3 nucleotides: TGTGCCAGCAGTTTACGGTCAGAACAGCCCCAGCATTTT. Amino acids: CASSLRSEQPQHF.

This clonotype has at least ten counts. Since it is a stray read in a library aimed at alpha chains, this beta chain has a size that is not meaningful. The V call is TRBV20-1, the J call TRBJ1-2; 9 bases match TRBD1. The trim removed 1 base at V and 4 bases at J, leaving 13 bases unmatched. CDR1 is DFQATT and CDR2 is SNEGSKA in the germline V gene (reference sequence). The CDR3 loop spans 17 amino acids. CDR3 DNA: TGCAGTGCTAGAGCCGGGACAGGGTTCGGATTTGTCTATGGCTACACCTTC. Its translation is CSARAGTGFGFVYGYTF.

This clonotype is termed medium-sized. A library prepared for alpha chains yielded this beta chain as an off-target read; its size is of little meaning. The rearrangement uses TRBV20-1 and TRBJ1-2, with TRBD1 matching 7 bases. This CDR3 has 12 amino acids. Germline V gene lookup returns CDR1 DFQATT and CDR2 SNEGSKA (reference sequence). CDR3 sequence (DNA): TGCCAAGGGGGCCCAGATTGGAATGGCTACACCTTC. This codes for CQGGPDWNGYTF.

This clonotype is labeled as medium-sized. Because the library targeted alpha chains, this beta chain is an off-target read whose size means little. The chain is built from TRBV20-1 and TRBJ2-3; D unresolved. This CDR3 is 12 amino acids long. Per the germline V gene, CDR1 is DFQATT and CDR2 is SNEGSKA (reference sequence). V lost 6 bases to trimming and J lost 0 bases, with 7 bases between them. The CDR3 DNA reads TGCAGTGCGCCTCGGAGCACAGATACGCAGTATTTT. Residues: CSAPRSTDTQYF.

This clonotype qualifies as medium-sized (0.01 to 0.1%). With the library built for alpha chains, this beta chain is off target and its frequency is not meaningful. V and J are TRBV7-8 and TRBJ2-2, with TRBD2 identical over 7 bases. The germline V gene encodes CDR1 SGHVS and CDR2 FQNEAQ. V shed 5 bases, J shed 0 bases, and the junction held 12 bases outside the gene matches. The CDR3 is 18 residues long. CDR3 bases: TGTGCCAGCAGCCCCAACCCGAGACTAGCCTCGAACACCGGGGAGCTGTTTTTT. Its protein product is CASSPNPRLASNTGELFF.

This clonotype is medium-sized in the sample. Found in a library prepared for alpha chains, this beta chain is an off-target read, and its abundance has little meaning. This chain connects TRBV6-2 or TRBV6-3 to TRBJ2-3; no definite D call. Germline CDR1 reads MNHEY; CDR2 reads SVGEGT. Trimming cost V 8 bases and J 5 bases, with 2 bases left between them. CDR3 length: 9 residues. The CDR3 bases are TGTGCCAGCGGAGATACGCAGTATTTT. Its translation: CASGDTQYF.

This clonotype qualifies as medium-sized. With the library built for alpha chains, this beta chain is off target and its frequency is not meaningful. V and J are TRBV2 and TRBJ1-5, with 7 bases lining up with TRBD1. The CDR3 contains 15 residues. Germline V gene data show CDR1 as SNHLY and CDR2 as FYNNEI. Trimming cost V 8 bases and J 6 bases; bases outside gene matches: 13. CDR3 loop: CASSDLAGGIQPQHF. CDR3 DNA sequence: TGTGCCAGCTCGGACTTGGCAGGGGGAATTCAGCCCCAGCATTTT.

This clonotype was found many times. Found in a library prepared for alpha chains, this beta chain is an off-target read, and its abundance has little meaning. The chain joins TRBV27 to TRBJ1-5; 7 positions agree with TRBD1. The V gene's germline CDR1 is MNHEY and CDR2 SMNVEV (reference sequence). The J segment lost 3 bases and the V segment lost 5 bases, leaving 7 bases of the junction unmatched. This CDR3 has 15 residues. The chain's CDR3 is CASSQQGNINQPQHF. The CDR3 DNA sequence: TGTGCCAGCAGTCAACAGGGGAATATCAATCAGCCCCAGCATTTT.

Many counts were recorded for this clonotype. It is unclear where the CDR3 begins or ends on the DNA, so no DNA is shown, and the CDR3 is as TCRdb lists it. This beta chain came through as a stray read in a library set up for alpha chains, and its size says little. V usage is TRBV20-1 and J usage is TRBJ1-5. The CDR3 numbers 15 amino acids, ends counted. CDR1 DFQATT and CDR2 SNEGSKA come from the germline V gene (reference sequence). The chain's CDR3 is CSTSVGLDSNQPQHF.